This T cell receptor (beta chain) comes out of a study of blood T cell repertoires in COVID-19 (dated by TCRdb to 2018 to 2021). Notes on the research overall: Samples covering the acute and convalescent phases of COVID-19 were provided by collaborators in the United States, Italy and Spain. The repertoires were released in a freely available public database intended as a resource for research on the immune response to SARS-CoV-2. The prospective study material was composed of cDNA or gDNA derived from T cells, B-cell-depleted T cells, or PBMCs. Samples came from the ongoing ImmuneRACE study (first 160 participants) plus 1,254 subjects from 6 global collaborators. The dataset comprised deeply sampled blood TCRbeta repertoires from subjects exposed to, actively infected with, or recovered from COVID-19. Where available, HLA class I and class II types were obtained from metadata supplied by the sample provider rather than from assay-based typing. The sample metadata nearly always contained a de-identified subject ID, COVID-19 status, age in years and sex. Overall study outcomes, separate from this receptor: How much clinical and demographic metadata was included differed by source and by participant, and the metadata was provided uncurated.

The collaborating institutions used their own protocols to collect whole blood in K2EDTA tubes. Collaborator samples were shipped for TCRbeta analysis as frozen whole blood, isolated PBMCs, or DNA extracted from either sample type. About this clone itself: The antigen it recognizes is unknown. It has no much larger one-base neighbor in the sample; base qualities were not kept.

The immunoSEQ Assay, a bias-controlled multiplex PCR, was used to amplify TCRbeta CDR3 regions from genomic DNA. The authors processed their data as follows. Within the assay, amplification of reference gene primers was used to estimate how many nucleated cells each sample contained. To quantify the absolute abundance of each unique TCRbeta CDR3 rearrangement, sequence reads were collapsed and filtered. Productive Simpson clonality was computed per sample as the square root of Simpson's diversity index over productive rearrangements. TCRdb mirrors the immuneACCESS table, restricted to in-frame sequences. Some clones are absent from its copies; in checked studies, under half trace to an unresolved V gene, and the reason for the others is unknown. D and trimming were read from the DNA, whereas the V and J calls and clone size are those reported in that table. This sample has roughly 70,000 clones in its table, and around nine tenths of those were observed once. The ten largest clones add up to less than 3% of the sample.

Input material: peripheral blood. The origin of this receptor is a man in his sixties or seventies with active or convalescent COVID-19.

For the CDR3, the sequence is CAWGVETSQYF. In nucleotide form, the sequence is TGTGCCTGGGGGGTAGAAACCTCGCAGTATTTT. Here the chain combines TRBV30 and TRBJ2-3, with the D gene call left open. The CDR3, from cysteine to phenylalanine, totals 11 residues. Only the CDR3 part of the read is kept: 33 bases, read in frame from the first base. From a lookup of the germline V gene (reference sequence), CDR1 and CDR2 are GTSNPN and SVGIG. The V and J ends are trimmed by 5 bases and 10 bases, leaving 13 bases between them.